The sequence of this T cell receptor (beta chain) was determined in a study of shared clonotypes between healthy human individuals. Germline CDR1 reads MGHRA; CDR2 reads YSYEKL. The V gene end was trimmed by 4 bases and the J gene end by 4 bases; junction bases not matched to a gene: 8. The CDR3 extends over 17 amino acids. The repertoire was sequenced with immunoSEQ multiplex PCR; TCRdb's copy has only in-frame clones and lacks some. The sample consists of about 2.2 million clones, 85% to 95% of them appearing once. Terminally differentiated effector memory CD45RA+ cells were excluded by CCR7 positive selection of CD45RO-negative cells.

The chain joins TRBV4-1 to TRBJ2-3; 13 nucleotides match TRBD2. Sequenced input: naive CD8+ T cells from PBMCs. The TCR sequence derives from a man younger than 35 in good health. Some clones in this sample may be carry-over from other donors' samples. This CDR3 is CASSLGLAGVIADTQYF. The CDR3 DNA reads as TGCGCCAGCAGCCTCGGACTAGCGGGAGTCATAGCAGATACGCAGTATTTT.